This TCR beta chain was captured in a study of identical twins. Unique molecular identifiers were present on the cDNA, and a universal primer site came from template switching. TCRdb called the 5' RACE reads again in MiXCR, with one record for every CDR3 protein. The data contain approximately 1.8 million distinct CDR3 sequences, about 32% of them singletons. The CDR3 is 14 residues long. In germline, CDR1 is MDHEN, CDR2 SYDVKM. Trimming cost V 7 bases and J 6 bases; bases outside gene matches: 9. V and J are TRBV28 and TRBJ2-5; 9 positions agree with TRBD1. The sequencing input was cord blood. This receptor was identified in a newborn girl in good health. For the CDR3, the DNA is TGTGCCAGCATTAAGACAGGGGGTCCGAAGACCCAGTACTTC. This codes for CASIKTGGPKTQYF. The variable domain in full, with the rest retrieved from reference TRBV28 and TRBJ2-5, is DVKVTQSSRYLVKRTGEKVFLECVQDMDHENMFWYRQDPGLGLRLIYFSYDVKMKEKGDIPEGYSVSREKKERFSLILESASTNQTSMYLCASIKTGGPKTQYFGPGTRLLVL.